This T cell receptor beta chain was identified in a study of regulatory T cells in long-lasting Graves disease (dated by TCRdb to the early 2020s). With respect to the entire study: In the newly diagnosed Graves' disease group, patients had been taking antithyroid drugs for less than 3 months. Patients with persistent Graves' disease were compared with patients with newly diagnosed Graves' disease using TCR sequencing and RNA sequencing of peripheral blood. The study took place in China and was registered as a clinical trial. A total of about 35 samples underwent TCR sequencing, from about 13 patients with persistent Graves' disease and 20 patients with newly diagnosed Graves' disease. Here is what the overall study found, with its caveats: The small sample size was acknowledged by the authors as a limitation that may reduce accuracy. Only the TCR beta chain was sequenced and analyzed. A larger number of public clonotypes was shared among persistent patients (around 3,000) than among newly diagnosed patients (around 870). Compared with newly diagnosed patients, patients with persistent Graves' disease had lower TCR Shannon entropy and fewer highly expanded clones, which suggests clonal expansion. Because the primary lesion, thyroid tissue, could not be accessed, the study looked at peripheral blood alone. TRBV28, TRBJ1-2 and TRBJ2-5 were preferentially used in persistent disease, while TRBV20-1 and TRBJ2-1 were favored in newly diagnosed disease.

This clonotype appeared many times. Its antigen is currently not known. Base qualities are not recorded, but no much larger clone differs from it by a single base. The method was multiplex PCR. TCRdb shows the sequencer as Illumina HiSeq 4000. iRepertoire HTBI primers and Arm-PCR amplification of CDR3 regions were used to construct TCR beta libraries. PCR products were gel purified before sequencing. The paper's processing steps were these. Gene usage analysis of CDR3 amino acid clonotypes relied on the 60 or so TRBV and 14 TRBJ segments identified across samples. COPE and FqMerger were used to merge filtered high-quality paired reads into contigs. BLAST was used to align contigs to IMGT TRBV, TRBD and TRBJ reference genes, and CDR3 was defined according to IMGT. Highly expanded clones were defined as clonotypes with a frequency above 0.1%. Shannon entropy was used to measure repertoire diversity, and the Gini coefficient was used to measure V-J evenness. Clonotypes shared by more than one individual were considered public. Using fastp at Q25 and MiXCR, TCRdb reprocessed the public reads and kept productive beta chains. Every entry covers one CDR3 protein and lists the most common genes and DNA from its rows. These V and J calls rely on TCRdb rather than the paper's analysis. This sample comprises 550,000 to 700,000 distinct CDR3 sequences, roughly 16% of them detected only once. The ten largest account for around 12% of the sample.

The intended sense of this specimen's time point label: newly diagnosed GD, antithyroid drugs for less than 3 months. For both TCR sequencing and RNA sequencing, RNA was extracted from PBMCs in TRIzol. Graves' disease was diagnosed according to American Thyroid Association guidelines. The patients came from an endocrinology department in Xi'an, China. Each patient gave 9 to 10 milliliters of peripheral blood, collected in an EDTA anticoagulant tube. PBMCs were isolated by Ficoll Paque Plus density gradient separation without further T cell sorting. An Agilent 2100 Bioanalyzer and agarose gel were used to check RNA quality, and a NanoDrop 2000 was used to measure RNA concentration. V loses 1 base of germline sequence and J loses 12 bases, and the interval between the two ends is 10 bases. From the germline V gene, CDR1 is SGHDN and CDR2 is FVKESK. Measured from the cysteine to the phenylalanine, the CDR3 is 12 residues long. Only the CDR3 DNA stays, 36 bases, in frame from base 1.

These data were likewise used in another study, on T cells in Graves' hyperthyroidism and ophthalmopathy. As noted in the second study: Graves' hyperthyroidism was defined as stable when no progression to ophthalmopathy occurred over 18 months of follow-up. Hyperthyroidism patients were aged 18 to 65 years and newly diagnosed, with disease duration of less than 2 months. The study excluded patients with uncontrolled infections, other autoimmune diseases, pregnancy or lactation. Diagnoses relied on clinical symptoms, serum thyroxine and TRAb, thyroid ultrasound and orbital computed tomography. A first-round RT-PCR of the TCR CDR3 used the HTBI primer set with the Qiagen OneStep RT-PCR kit. Most expanded thyroid clonotypes (frequency above 0.001) were also detected in blood, a finding suggesting that blood repertoires may reflect thyroid immune responses. A model built on a 13 V-J signature distinguished ophthalmopathy from stable hyperthyroidism, reaching 85% to 90% sensitivity and about 81% specificity in cross-validation and 80%/75% in testing. During validation, the model predicted progression to ophthalmopathy a median of around 6 months ahead of onset, with almost 71% sensitivity and 72% to 80% specificity. TCR V-J signatures able to tell the groups apart were searched for in a discovery cohort of 90 to 100 patients, of whom 43 had Graves' ophthalmopathy and 57 had stable Graves' hyperthyroidism. Whether ophthalmopathy could be predicted prospectively was tested in an independent validation cohort made up of roughly 19 hyperthyroidism patients plus 17 patients who later progressed to ophthalmopathy. The 100 discovery patients were randomly divided into training and test sets at a 7:3 ratio. In about 6 Graves' hyperthyroidism patients, the study also compared T-cell repertoires from thyroid tissue with T-cell repertoires from blood. After blood sampling, hyperthyroidism patients were treated with methimazole at a starting dose of 30 mg daily, and ophthalmopathy patients were treated with high-dose intravenous methylprednisolone. The libraries were constructed in a second round of multiplex PCR and then size-selected and purified. Libraries were sequenced paired-end with 100 bp reads on an Illumina HiSeq2000. SOAPnuke was used to process the raw data, throwing out any read that contained adapters or uncalled bases, had a mean Phred below 15, or lacked an exact constant-primer or identifier match. High-quality paired reads were merged with COPE v1.2.5, and unique nucleotide sequences were defined as clonotypes. Clonotypes were aligned to IMGT TRBV, TRBD and TRBJ reference segments using MiTCR v1.1. Only V-J combinations with frequency above 0.0001, covering 99% to 99.2% of repertoires, were analysed. The TCS score was defined as the ratio of F50 (clonal expansion) to E x V (chaos), calculated using BLOSUM62-based TCRdist between CDR3 peptides within each V-J. Welch's t-statistics and random forest reduced around 520 V-J features to 13, which were used in a naive Bayes classifier (R e1071). Sample size was not statistically predetermined, and investigators were not blinded to group allocation. TCR Vbeta CDR3 sequencing of 135 peripheral blood samples (43 ophthalmopathy, roughly 72 hyperthyroidism and some 17 progressor patients) is reported in the paper.

The TCR was taken from a man younger than 35 with Graves disease. Donor details come from another sample of the same person, matched by shared clones. This sequence uses TRBV14 and TRBJ2-1; the D segment might be TRBD1 or TRBD2, since each matches 5 bases. The source was peripheral blood mononuclear cells (PBMCs), collected at new diagnosis, from a patient treated with antithyroid drugs. CDR3 protein: CASSQVVGTQFF. Read as DNA, the sequence is TGTGCCAGCAGCCAAGTTGTGGGGACGCAGTTCTTC.